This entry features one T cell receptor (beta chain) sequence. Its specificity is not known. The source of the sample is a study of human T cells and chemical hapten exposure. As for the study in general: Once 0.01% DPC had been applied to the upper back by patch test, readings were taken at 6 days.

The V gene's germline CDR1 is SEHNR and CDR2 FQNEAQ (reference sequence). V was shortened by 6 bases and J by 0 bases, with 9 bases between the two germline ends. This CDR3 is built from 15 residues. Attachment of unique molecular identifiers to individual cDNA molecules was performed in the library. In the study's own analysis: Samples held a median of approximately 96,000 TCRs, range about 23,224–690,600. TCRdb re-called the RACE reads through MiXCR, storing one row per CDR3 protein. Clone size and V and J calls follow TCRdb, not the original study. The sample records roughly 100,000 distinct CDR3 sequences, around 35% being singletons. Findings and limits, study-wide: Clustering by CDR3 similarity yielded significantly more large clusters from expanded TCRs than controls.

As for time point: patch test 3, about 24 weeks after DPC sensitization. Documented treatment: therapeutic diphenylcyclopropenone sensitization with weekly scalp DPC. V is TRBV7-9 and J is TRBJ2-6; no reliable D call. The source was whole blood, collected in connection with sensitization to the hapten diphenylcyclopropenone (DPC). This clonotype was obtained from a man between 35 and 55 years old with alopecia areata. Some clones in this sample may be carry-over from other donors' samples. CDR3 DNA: TGTGCCAGCAGTTTTTACAACTCTGGGGCCAACGTCCTGACTTTC. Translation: CASSFYNSGANVLTF.